The 14 T cell receptor beta chains listed next were all sequenced from one sample in a study of shared clonotypes between healthy human individuals. Sequencing used immunoSEQ multiplex PCR; TCRdb keeps in-frame clones, though not all of them. The sample includes fewer than 1 million clones, 90% to 98% seen only once; the top ten take around 0.25%. Only CD45RO-negative cells positively selected for CCR7 counted as naive CD8 cells, so terminally differentiated effector memory CD45RA+ cells were excluded. Sequences were obtained from naive CD8+ T cells sorted from blood. The receptors were gathered from a man aged 25 to 40 in good health.

The chain joins TRBV27 to TRBJ2-1, with D maybe TRBD1 (6 bases). CDR3 length: 17 amino acids. Between the trimmed V and J ends, which lost 1 base and 0 bases, there was a span of 13 bases. Germline V gives CDR1 MNHEY, CDR2 SMNVEV (reference sequence). Here the CDR3 reads CASSLLGAVGSYNEQFF. Written as DNA, the CDR3 is TGTGCCAGCAGTTTATTGGGGGCCGTGGGCTCCTACAATGAGCAGTTCTTC.

The chain has TRBV6-5 and TRBJ1-1; D is uncertain. The V and J ends lost 0 bases and 5 bases respectively, with 16 bases between them. CDR1 and CDR2 (germline): MNHEY, SVGAGI. The length of the CDR3 is 16 residues. DNA for the CDR3: TGTGCCAGCAGTTACTCGACGTCCGGCGAAGGAACTGAAGCTTTCTTT. Translating gives CASSYSTSGEGTEAFF.

In its sample, this clone was seen once. The chain uses TRBV10-1 and TRBJ2-7; D remains ambiguous. Germline CDR1 WNHNN, CDR2 SYGVQD (reference sequence). V dropped 0 bases and J dropped 5 bases, with 11 bases sitting between them. The CDR3 has 14 residues. The CDR3 nucleotides are TGCGCCAGCAGTGAGTCGGTAGGGTCGGACGAGCAGTACTTC. Translation gives CASSESVGSDEQYF.

Concerning this clone: This CDR3 is also generated by other DNA sequences in the sample. The chain recombines TRBV19 with TRBJ1-5; no clear D. The CDR3 covers 12 residues. CDR1 is LNHDA, CDR2 SQIVND, per germline (reference sequence). Trimming pared 1 base from V and 7 bases from J, leaving 5 bases between. CDR3 coding DNA: TGTGCCAGTAGTATAGGTGGCCAGCCCCAGCATTTT. It translates to CASSIGGQPQHF.

The V call is TRBV6-6, the J call TRBJ2-1; D remains unclear. This CDR3 has 14 amino acids. Germline loops: CDR1 MNHNY, CDR2 SVGAGI (reference sequence). The V gene lost 7 bases and the J gene lost 7 bases, with 17 bases spanning the gap. CDR3 protein: CASTLSQVGNEQFF. CDR3 nucleotides: TGTGCCAGCACTCTAAGTCAGGTGGGGAATGAGCAGTTCTTC.

In the case of this clone: Different DNA sequences within this sample yield the same CDR3. The chain links TRBV27 to TRBJ2-1; possible D gene TRBD1, 6 bases. Germline CDR1 MNHEY, CDR2 SMNVEV (reference sequence). The CDR3 contains 12 residues. V was cut by 6 bases and J by 7 bases, with 10 bases left in between. Here the CDR3 reads CASSPQGNEQFF. DNA of the CDR3: TGTGCCAGCAGCCCACAGGGAAATGAGCAGTTCTTC.

This sequence joins TRBV7-2 and TRBJ2-7, with D maybe TRBD2 (6 bases). V shed 0 bases and J shed 6 bases, with 12 bases lying between them. The CDR3 loop spans 14 amino acids. CDR1 SGHTA and CDR2 FQGNSA come from the germline V gene. DNA of the CDR3: TGTGCCAGCAGCTTAGCGGGAGGAGCATCCGAGCAGTACTTC. Protein sequence: CASSLAGGASEQYF. The full variable domain, its missing parts supplied by reference TRBV7-2 and TRBJ2-7, is GAGVSQSPSNKVTEKGKDVELRCDPISGHTALYWYRQSLGQGLEFLIYFQGNSAPDKSGLPSDRFSAERTGGSVSTLTIQRTQQEDSAVYLCASSLAGGASEQYFGPGTRLTVT.

The V gene is TRBV4-3, the J gene TRBJ2-3, with TRBD2 matching 11 bases. Germline V CDR1 and CDR2: LGHNA, YSLEER. V lost 4 bases, J lost 4 bases, and 4 bases stayed unmatched. The CDR3 runs 15 residues. The CDR3 DNA reads TGCGCCAGCAGCCTAACTAGCGGGAGTGCAGATACGCAGTATTTT. This codes for CASSLTSGSADTQYF.

The chain carries TRBV14 and TRBJ2-5; TRBD1 might be the D (6 bases). Germline loops: CDR1 SGHDN, CDR2 FVKESK. The CDR3 runs to 15 residues. The ends were cut back, 3 bases at V and 3 bases at J, with 14 bases in the middle. In DNA, the CDR3 is TGTGCCAGCAGCCACCCGGACAGCAATAAAGAGACCCAGTACTTC. Translating gives CASSHPDSNKETQYF.

The V call is TRBV4-2, the J call TRBJ2-3, with D tentatively TRBD1 (7 bases). Germline V gene lookup returns CDR1 LGHNA and CDR2 YNFKEQ. The CDR3 runs 18 residues. The V end lost 4 bases, the J end lost 3 bases, and 23 bases lay between the germline ends. CDR3 amino acids: CASSPFPGRGERTDTQYF. The CDR3, as DNA: TGTGCCAGCAGCCCCTTCCCCGGCAGGGGGGAAAGGACAGATACGCAGTATTTT.

This chain joins TRBV27 and TRBJ2-3, with D possibly called TRBD1 or TRBD2 (5 bases each). Between the trimmed V and J ends, which lost 1 base and 4 bases, there was a span of 15 bases. This CDR3 comprises 16 residues. CDR1 is MNHEY, CDR2 SMNVEV, per germline (reference sequence). The CDR3, as DNA: TGTGCCAGCAGTTTATGGGGCGGAGCGGAGGCAGATACGCAGTATTTT. This gives the protein CASSLWGGAEADTQYF.

The chain has TRBV7-6 and TRBJ2-1; tentatively, D is TRBD2 (5 bases). Deletions cut 1 base from V and 8 bases from J, with 12 bases between. The CDR3 is made up of 14 amino acids. Per the germline V gene, CDR1 is SGHVS and CDR2 is FNYEAQ. CDR3 region: CASSLGGSHDEQFF. CDR3 DNA sequence: TGTGCCAGCAGCTTAGGAGGGAGTCACGATGAGCAGTTCTTC.

The chain links TRBV10-3 to TRBJ2-7; D is unresolved. The germline V and J ends were trimmed by 0 bases and 4 bases, with 7 bases remaining between them. This CDR3 is 13 amino acids long. Germline CDR1 ENHRY, CDR2 SYGVKD. CDR3 sequence reads: CAISESDPYEQYF. CDR3 coding DNA: TGTGCCATCAGTGAGTCGGATCCTTACGAGCAGTACTTC.

The chain is built from TRBV19 and TRBJ1-1; TRBD1 is a possible D gene (6 bases). Trimming left V 8 bases short and J 2 bases short, with 15 bases between. CDR3 length: 14 amino acids. Germline V gives CDR1 LNHDA, CDR2 SQIVND (reference sequence). The CDR3 loop is CASEGRGVNTEAFF. The CDR3 DNA follows: TGTGCCAGTGAGGGCAGGGGTGTTAACACTGAAGCTTTCTTT.